The 25 T cell receptor beta chains in this list originate from one sample, sequenced in a study of blood T cells in healthy people across ages (dated by TCRdb to between 2014 and 2017). Libraries came from 5' RACE. TCRdb records Illumina HiSeq 2500 as the sequencer. A second PCR of roughly 6 to 11 cycles was performed with a sample-barcoded 5' primer and a J-beta primer mix. TCRdb took the public reads, trimmed them with fastp at Q25, ran MiXCR for clone calling and kept in-frame beta chains. Every CDR3 protein is listed once, alongside the most common genes and DNA of its rows. The sample table contains 760,000 or so distinct CDR3 sequences; only one count was recorded for around 25% of them. The ten largest clones represent under 10% of the sample. These records were also assigned to another study, of T cells of mothers and their children.

Sequencing was carried out using blood. The receptors here all came from a boy aged 10-17 years in good health.

This clonotype appeared a few times. The chain joins TRBV20-1 to TRBJ1-5, with D tentatively TRBD1 (6 bases). This CDR3 is 15 amino acids long. The germline V gene has CDR1 DFQATT and CDR2 SNEGSKA (reference sequence). The V gene lost 1 base and the J gene lost 0 bases, with 10 bases spanning the gap. The DNA of the CDR3 is TGCAGTGCTAGAGCATGGACAGATAGCAATCAGCCCCAGCATTTT. Translation gives CSARAWTDSNQPQHF.

The CDR3 bases are TGCGCCAGCCTAGGGAACTCCTACAATGAGCAGTTCTTC. Its protein product is CASLGNSYNEQFF. V usage is TRBV5-1 and J usage is TRBJ2-1; D not resolved. The CDR3 consists of 13 residues. V gave up 7 bases and J gave up 0 bases, with 8 bases separating them. Germline V gene sequence: CDR1 SGHRS, CDR2 YFSETQ.

The genes are TRBV9 and TRBJ2-1; D uncertain. The CDR3 extends over 12 amino acids. The germline CDR1 and CDR2 sequences are SGDLS and YYNGEE. Between the trimmed V and J ends, which lost 3 bases and 8 bases, there was a span of 9 bases. CDR3 in amino acids: CASSAHGDEQFF. For the CDR3, the DNA is TGTGCCAGCAGCGCCCATGGGGATGAGCAGTTCTTC. The variable domain in full, with the rest retrieved from reference TRBV9 and TRBJ2-1, is DSGVTQTPKHLITATGQRVTLRCSPRSGDLSVYWYQQSLDQGLQFLIQYYNGEERAKGNILERFSAQQFPDLHSELNLSSLELGDSALYFCASSAHGDEQFFGPGTRLTVL.

This chain links TRBV28 with TRBJ2-7, with TRBD2 matching over 11 bases. This CDR3 contains 17 residues. The germline V gene encodes CDR1 MDHEN and CDR2 SYDVKM. Germline trimming cut 5 bases from V and 1 base from J; bases unmatched to any gene: 10. In DNA form, the CDR3 reads TGTGCCAGCAGTCCCCCCCTAGCGGGAGGAGTATCCTACGAGCAGTACTTC. It yields the protein CASSPPLAGGVSYEQYF.

The gene calls are TRBV12-3 or TRBV12-4 and TRBJ1-2; weak D call: TRBD1 (6 bases). The CDR3 is made up of 15 amino acids. V was shortened by 3 bases and J by 8 bases, with 19 bases between the two germline ends. The CDR3 is CASSLDSQIARGYTF. The CDR3 DNA is TGTGCCAGCAGTTTGGACAGCCAAATAGCACGGGGCTACACCTTC.

This clonotype was counted ten times or more. The CDR3 region has the DNA TGCAGCGTCCGAGGGTGGGGAGAAAACATTCAGTACTTC. Amino acid sequence: CSVRGWGENIQYF. The chain employs TRBV29-1 and TRBJ2-4; D is perhaps TRBD2 (5 bases). The V end lost 6 bases, the J end lost 5 bases, and 14 bases lay between the germline ends. The germline V gene encodes CDR1 SQVTM and CDR2 ANQGSEA. The CDR3 covers 13 residues.

This clonotype was picked up one time. This chain connects TRBV14 to TRBJ1-2, with a possible D match to TRBD1 (6 bases). The V gene lost 4 bases and the J gene lost 4 bases, with 16 bases spanning the gap. Germline loops: CDR1 SGHDN, CDR2 FVKESK. The CDR3 spans 15 residues. The CDR3 region has the DNA TGTGCCAGCAGCCTGGGAGGGGGAATTGGCTATGGCTACACCTTC. It translates to CASSLGGGIGYGYTF.

This clonotype was detected once. The rearrangement uses TRBV7-9 and TRBJ2-1; D gene unclear. The J call may be mistaken, given a closer DNA end match to TRBJ2-5. The CDR3 runs 14 residues. Germline values: CDR1 SEHNR, CDR2 FQNEAQ (reference sequence). The CDR3 bases are TGTGCCAGCAGCGCGGAGATATCGGCAGAGACCCAGTACTTC. Translated: CASSAEISAETQYF.

This clonotype was observed a few times. The chain uses TRBV7-9 and TRBJ2-7; TRBD2 aligns across 13 bases. CDR1 and CDR2 from the germline V gene are SEHNR and FQNEAQ (reference sequence). Trimming cost V 5 bases and J 5 bases; bases outside gene matches: 6. This CDR3 is 15 amino acids long. DNA of the CDR3: TGTGCCAGCAGCCTTTGGACTAGCGGGAGCCACGAGCAGTACTTC. It specifies CASSLWTSGSHEQYF. The complete variable domain, with remaining parts taken from reference TRBV7-9 and TRBJ2-7, reads DTGVSQNPRHKITKRGQNVTFRCDPISEHNRLYWYRQTLGQGPEFLTYFQNEAQLEKSRLLSDRFSAERPKGSFSTLEIQRTEQGDSAMYLCASSLWTSGSHEQYFGPGTRLTVT.

The chain has TRBV28 and TRBJ2-7, with D hard to call. CDR3 length: 16 amino acids. The germline V gene has CDR1 MDHEN and CDR2 SYDVKM. V lost 5 bases, J lost 2 bases, and 19 bases lay in between. CDR3 sequence (DNA): TGTGCCAGCAGTGTTAATCGTTTGCTGGGTACCTACGAGCAGTACTTC. Protein product: CASSVNRLLGTYEQYF.

The rearrangement links TRBV9 to TRBJ2-5, with D uncertain. Germline V lookup: CDR1 SGDLS, CDR2 YYNGEE. There are 13 residues in the CDR3. Trimming took off 3 bases at V and 4 bases at J, with 10 bases between the two ends. CDR3 protein: CASSAWMGETQYF. The CDR3 region has the DNA TGTGCCAGCAGCGCGTGGATGGGAGAGACCCAGTACTTC. Looking up the rest from reference TRBV9 and TRBJ2-5 gives the full variable domain: DSGVTQTPKHLITATGQRVTLRCSPRSGDLSVYWYQQSLDQGLQFLIQYYNGEERAKGNILERFSAQQFPDLHSELNLSSLELGDSALYFCASSAWMGETQYFGPGTRLLVL.

The chain joins TRBV7-8 to TRBJ2-7, with 9 nucleotides matching TRBD1. The junction had 7 bases not matched to a gene; V was cut back by 5 bases and J by 5 bases. The CDR3 length is 14 residues. From germline, CDR1 is SGHVS and CDR2 FQNEAQ. The CDR3 region is CASSPGTGMNEQYF. Here the CDR3 DNA reads TGTGCCAGCAGCCCGGGGACAGGGATGAACGAGCAGTACTTC.

The chain has TRBV4-2 and TRBJ2-3, with D possibly called TRBD1 or TRBD2 (5 bases each). Per the germline V gene, CDR1 is LGHNA and CDR2 is YNFKEQ. The ends were cut back, 4 bases at V and 2 bases at J, with 13 bases in the middle. This CDR3 region has 15 residues. CDR3 residues: CASSRGGATTDTQYF. CDR3 nucleotides: TGTGCCAGCAGCCGTGGGGGAGCTACCACAGATACGCAGTATTTT.

A note on this clonotype: A clone one base away is much larger, so this may be a read error. The chain carries TRBV29-1 and TRBJ1-2; D uncertain. Germline V CDR1 and CDR2: SQVTM, ANQGSEA. The CDR3 runs to 10 residues. The CDR3 region is CSVEPSRYAF. The DNA of the CDR3 is TGCAGCGTTGAGCCGTCTCGCTACGCCTTC.

The rearrangement joins TRBV7-9 to TRBJ2-3; 11 bases are shared with TRBD2. V shed 1 base and J 2 bases; nucleotides not matched to a gene: 5. In germline, CDR1 is SEHNR, CDR2 FQNEAQ (reference sequence). The CDR3 covers 17 residues. The CDR3 region has the DNA TGTGCCAGCAGCTTAGGAGTAGCGGGAGGGCACACAGATACGCAGTATTTT. Encoded protein: CASSLGVAGGHTDTQYF.

The rearrangement uses TRBV3-1 and TRBJ1-5; tentatively, D is TRBD1 (6 bases). This CDR3 is built from 15 residues. Per germline, CDR1 LGHDT and CDR2 YNNKEL (reference sequence). The V end was cut by 1 base, the J end by 5 bases, with 12 bases between. The CDR3 DNA follows: TGTGCCAGCAGCCAAGGGGAACAGGGTTATCAGCCCCAGCATTTT. As protein: CASSQGEQGYQPQHF.

This clonotype has just a few counts. This chain uses TRBV28 with TRBJ1-6; D remains ambiguous. This CDR3 has 18 amino acids. V was shortened by 10 bases and J by 0 bases, with 22 bases between the two germline ends. From germline, CDR1 is MDHEN and CDR2 SYDVKM. CDR3 sequence (DNA): TGTGCCACCAGCAGCGGGTGGCCTCCTAGCTCCTATAATTCACCCCTCCACTTT. It yields the protein CATSSGWPPSSYNSPLHF.

Only a few counts were recorded for this clonotype. The rearrangement joins TRBV19 to TRBJ1-2; no definite D call. The CDR3 consists of 11 residues. Trimming took off 6 bases at V and 8 bases at J, with 10 bases between the two ends. Germline assignment: CDR1 LNHDA and CDR2 SQIVND (reference sequence). CDR3 protein: CASSEEGGYTF. The CDR3 DNA sequence: TGTGCCAGTAGCGAGGAAGGAGGCTACACCTTC. Full variable domain (rest looked up from reference TRBV19 and TRBJ1-2): DGGITQSPKYLFRKEGQNVTLSCEQNLNHDAMYWYRQDPGQGLRLIYYSQIVNDFQKGDIAEGYSVSREKKESFPLTVTSAQKNPTAFYLCASSEEGGYTFGSGTRLTVV.

This chain links TRBV12-3 or TRBV12-4 with TRBJ1-2; D unclear. V was trimmed by 4 bases and J by 6 bases, leaving 6 bases between them. This CDR3 region has 11 residues. The CDR3 region has the DNA TGTGCCAGCAGTTCGGGAAATGGCTACACCTTC. This sequence encodes CASSSGNGYTF.

This clonotype has a handful of counts. V gene TRBV20-1 combines with J gene TRBJ2-1; 7 positions match TRBD2. CDR1 and CDR2 (germline): DFQATT, SNEGSKA (reference sequence). Unmatched junction bases numbered 9, after V lost 0 bases and J lost 7 bases. This CDR3 region has 15 residues. This CDR3 reads CSARDPRELGNEQFF. The DNA of the CDR3 is TGCAGTGCTAGAGATCCGCGGGAGTTAGGAAATGAGCAGTTCTTC.

This clonotype was counted a few times. The chain links TRBV24-1 to TRBJ2-3; D possibly corresponds to TRBD1 (6 bases). Deletions cut 3 bases from V and 7 bases from J, with 10 bases between. CDR3 length equals 13 residues. Per germline, CDR1 KGHDR and CDR2 SFDVKD. CDR3 nucleotide sequence: TGTGCCACCAGTGATACAAGGGGGAATACGCAGTATTTT. Translation: CATSDTRGNTQYF.

This chain joins TRBV11-2 and TRBJ2-5; D ambiguous. Trimming removed 1 base from V and 5 bases from J, with 14 bases in between. CDR1 and CDR2 from the germline V gene are SGHAT and FQNNGV. The CDR3 runs to 15 residues. As DNA, the CDR3 is TGTGCCAGCAGCTTAGGTTCTTCGGGTATCGAGACCCAGTACTTC. It encodes CASSLGSSGIETQYF. Full variable domain (remainder filled in from reference TRBV11-2 and TRBJ2-5): EAGVAQSPRYKIIEKRQSVAFWCNPISGHATLYWYQQILGQGPKLLIQFQNNGVVDDSQLPKDRFSAERLKGVDSTLKIQPAKLEDSAVYLCASSLGSSGIETQYFGPGTRLLVL.

As regards this clonotype: At one boundary the junction diverges from the germline segment, which might be a read error. The CDR3 reads CAGSLGPRIGIQPQHF. CDR3 bases: TGTGCCGGCAGCCTTGGGCCTAGGATTGGTATTCAGCCCCAGCATTTT. The J gene is TRBJ1-5, the V gene TRBV3-1; D unresolved. CDR1 and CDR2 from the germline V gene are LGHDT and YNNKEL (reference sequence). The CDR3 is made up of 16 amino acids.

This chain links TRBV12-3 or TRBV12-4 with TRBJ1-2; D is unclear. Trimming took 3 bases from V and 5 from J, leaving 10 bases between them. The CDR3 length is 13 residues. CDR3 region: CASSLSRPYGYTF. In DNA form, the CDR3 reads TGTGCCAGCAGTTTGAGTCGGCCATATGGCTACACCTTC.

The chain has TRBV25-1 and TRBJ2-5; the D gene is possibly TRBD1 (5 bases). The J call may be wrong; the DNA end is better matched by TRBJ2-7. Germline CDR1 reads MGHDK; CDR2 reads SYGVNS. The CDR3 contains 15 residues. The CDR3 DNA follows: TGTGCCAGCAGTGAATATAAGGGCAGGGTTACCGAGCAGTACTTC. Translation: CASSEYKGRVTEQYF.